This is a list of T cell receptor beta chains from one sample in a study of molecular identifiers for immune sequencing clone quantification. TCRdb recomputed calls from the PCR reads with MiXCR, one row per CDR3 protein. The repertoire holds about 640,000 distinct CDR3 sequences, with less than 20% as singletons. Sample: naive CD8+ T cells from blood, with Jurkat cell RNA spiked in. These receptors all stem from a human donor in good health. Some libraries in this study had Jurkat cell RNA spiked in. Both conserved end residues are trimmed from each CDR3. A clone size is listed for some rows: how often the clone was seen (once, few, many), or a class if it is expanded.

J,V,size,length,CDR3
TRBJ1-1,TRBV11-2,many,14,ASSLDLVRPNTEAF
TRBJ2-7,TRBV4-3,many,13,ASSLAQREVYEQY
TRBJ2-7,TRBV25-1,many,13,ASSERGQGPHEQY
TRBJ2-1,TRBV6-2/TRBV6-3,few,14,ASSYGWISSYNEQF
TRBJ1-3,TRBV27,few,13,ASSLGPPSGNTIY
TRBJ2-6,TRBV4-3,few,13,ASSPDRAGANVLA
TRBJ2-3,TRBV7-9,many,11,ASSLDNTDTQY
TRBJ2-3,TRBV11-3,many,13,ASSFGPSSTDTQY
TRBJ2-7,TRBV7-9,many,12,ASSSGLHSYEQY
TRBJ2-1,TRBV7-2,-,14,ASSLASGWVYNEQF
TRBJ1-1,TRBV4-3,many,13,ASSQDGGENTEAF
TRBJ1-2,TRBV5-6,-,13,ASSSRTGWDYGYT
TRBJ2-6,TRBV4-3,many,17,ASSQDRTGPNSGANVLT
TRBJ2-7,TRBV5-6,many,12,ASSLNLGSYEQY
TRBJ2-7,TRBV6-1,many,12,ASSELTEYGEQY
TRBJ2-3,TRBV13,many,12,ASSPRLGLDTQY
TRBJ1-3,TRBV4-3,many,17,ASSQERNAWVGPGNTIY
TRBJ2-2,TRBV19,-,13,ASSRGQGHTGELF
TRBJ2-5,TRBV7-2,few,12,ASSLEGTPQTQY
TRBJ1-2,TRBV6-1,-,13,ASSVGQGAGYGYT
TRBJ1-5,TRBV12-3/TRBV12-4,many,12,ASSLFGTNQPQH
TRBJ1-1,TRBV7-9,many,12,ASSRGTGIAEAF
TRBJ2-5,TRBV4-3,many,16,ASSQDTILGSRQETQY
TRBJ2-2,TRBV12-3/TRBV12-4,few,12,ASSLVGHTGELF
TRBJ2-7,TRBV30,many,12,AWSMGLTSYEQY
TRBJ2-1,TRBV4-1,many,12,ASSQARGSDEQF
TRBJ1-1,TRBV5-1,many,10,ASSPLGEEAF
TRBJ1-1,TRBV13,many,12,ASSARTAGFQAF
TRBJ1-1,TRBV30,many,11,AWSVRPNTEAF
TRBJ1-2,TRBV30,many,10,AWSAGGPGYT